The sequence of this T cell receptor (beta chain) was determined in a study of T cells in Graves' hyperthyroidism and ophthalmopathy. Germline lookup yields CDR1 MDHEN and CDR2 SYDVKM. CDR3 length: 21 amino acids. After removal of 1 base from V and 0 bases from J, the junction contained 13 bases not matched to a gene. This clonotype has ten or more counts. Its antigen remains unknown. Findings and limits, study-wide: Most expanded thyroid clonotypes above 0.001 also appeared in blood. The model foresaw ophthalmopathy a median around seven months prior to onset.

RNA transcripts served as the template for amplifying TCR beta CDR3 regions. When the TCR CDR3 underwent first-round RT-PCR, the HTBI primer set was used. TCRdb ran MiXCR on the multiplex PCR reads and lists one entry per CDR3 protein. The sample consists of around 340,000 distinct CDR3 sequences, around 13% of them appearing once. This chain uses TRBV28 with TRBJ2-6, with 9 positions matching TRBD2. This sequence originates from a woman in her twenties or thirties with Graves' hyperthyroidism. The source material was blood. The CDR3, as DNA: TGTGCCAGCAGTTTATCCCCTGATCTAGCGGGATACGTCTCTGGGGCCAACGTCCTGACTTTC. Its protein is CASSLSPDLAGYVSGANVLTF.